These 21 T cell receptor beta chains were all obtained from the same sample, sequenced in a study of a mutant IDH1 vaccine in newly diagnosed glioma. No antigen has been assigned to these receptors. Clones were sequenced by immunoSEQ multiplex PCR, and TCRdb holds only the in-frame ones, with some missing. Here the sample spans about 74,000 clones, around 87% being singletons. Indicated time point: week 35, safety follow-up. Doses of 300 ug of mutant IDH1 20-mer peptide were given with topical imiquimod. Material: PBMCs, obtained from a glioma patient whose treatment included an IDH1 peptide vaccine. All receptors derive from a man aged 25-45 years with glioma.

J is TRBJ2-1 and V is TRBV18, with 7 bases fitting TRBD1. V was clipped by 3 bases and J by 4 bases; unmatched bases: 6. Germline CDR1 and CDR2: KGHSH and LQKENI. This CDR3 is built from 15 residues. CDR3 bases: TGTGCCAGCTCACCTTTCGCCAGGGGGTACAATGAGCAGTTCTTC. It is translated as CASSPFARGYNEQFF.

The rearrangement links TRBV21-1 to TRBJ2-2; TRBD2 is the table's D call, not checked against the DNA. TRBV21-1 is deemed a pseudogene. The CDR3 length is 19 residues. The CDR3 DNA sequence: TGTGCCAGCAGCAAAGAGCCCGGGACTAGCGGGAGGTTGGTCGGGGAGCTGTTTTTT. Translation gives CASSKEPGTSGRLVGELFF.

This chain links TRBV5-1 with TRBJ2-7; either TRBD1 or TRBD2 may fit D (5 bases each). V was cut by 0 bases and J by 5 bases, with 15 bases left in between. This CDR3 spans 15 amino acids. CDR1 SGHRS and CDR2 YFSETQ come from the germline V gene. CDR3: CASSLGDRPRDEQYF. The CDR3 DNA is TGCGCCAGCAGCTTGGGGGACCGCCCACGGGACGAGCAGTACTTC. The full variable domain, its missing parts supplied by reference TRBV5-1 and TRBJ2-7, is KAGVTQTPRYLIKTRGQQVTLSCSPISGHRSVSWYQQTPGQGLQFLFEYFSETQRNKGNFPGRFSGRQFSNSRSEMNVSTLELGDSALYLCASSLGDRPRDEQYFGPGTRLTVT.

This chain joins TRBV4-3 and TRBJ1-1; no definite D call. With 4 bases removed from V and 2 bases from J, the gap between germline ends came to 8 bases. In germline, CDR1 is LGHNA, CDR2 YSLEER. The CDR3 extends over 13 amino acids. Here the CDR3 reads CASSPRRNTEAFF. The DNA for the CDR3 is TGCGCCAGCAGCCCCCGGAGAAACACTGAAGCTTTCTTT.

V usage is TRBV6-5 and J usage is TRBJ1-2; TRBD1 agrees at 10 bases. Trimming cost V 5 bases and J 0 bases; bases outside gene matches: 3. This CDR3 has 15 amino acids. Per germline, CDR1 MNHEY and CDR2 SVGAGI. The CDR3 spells CASSRQGAANYGYTF. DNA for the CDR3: TGTGCCAGCAGTCGACAGGGGGCTGCTAACTATGGCTACACCTTC.

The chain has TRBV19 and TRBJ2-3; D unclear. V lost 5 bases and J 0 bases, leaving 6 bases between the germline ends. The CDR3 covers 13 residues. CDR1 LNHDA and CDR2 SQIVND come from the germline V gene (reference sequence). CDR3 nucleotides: TGTGCCAGTAGTTCCGGCAGCACAGATACGCAGTATTTT. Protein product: CASSSGSTDTQYF.

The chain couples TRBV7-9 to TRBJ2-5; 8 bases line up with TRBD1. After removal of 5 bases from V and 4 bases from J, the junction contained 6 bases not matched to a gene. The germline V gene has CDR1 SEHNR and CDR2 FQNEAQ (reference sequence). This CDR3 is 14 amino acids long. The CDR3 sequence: CASSTGQGRETQYF. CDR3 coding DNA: TGTGCCAGCAGCACCGGACAGGGCAGAGAGACCCAGTACTTC.

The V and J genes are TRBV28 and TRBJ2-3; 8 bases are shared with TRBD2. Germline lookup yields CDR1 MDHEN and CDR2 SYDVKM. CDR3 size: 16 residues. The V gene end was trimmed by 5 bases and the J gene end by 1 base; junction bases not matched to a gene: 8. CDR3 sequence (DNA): TGTGCCAGCAGTCACCAGACTAGCGCTCGCACAGATACGCAGTATTTT. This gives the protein CASSHQTSARTDTQYF. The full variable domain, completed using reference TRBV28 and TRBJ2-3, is DVKVTQSSRYLVKRTGEKVFLECVQDMDHENMFWYRQDPGLGLRLIYFSYDVKMKEKGDIPEGYSVSREKKERFSLILESASTNQTSMYLCASSHQTSARTDTQYFGPGTRLTVL.

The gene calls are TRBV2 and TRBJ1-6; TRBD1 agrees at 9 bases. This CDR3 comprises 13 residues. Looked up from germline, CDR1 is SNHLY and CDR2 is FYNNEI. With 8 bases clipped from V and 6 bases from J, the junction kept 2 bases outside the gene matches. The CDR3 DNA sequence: TGTGCCAGCTTGGGACAGGGTAATTCACCCCTCCACTTT. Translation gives CASLGQGNSPLHF.

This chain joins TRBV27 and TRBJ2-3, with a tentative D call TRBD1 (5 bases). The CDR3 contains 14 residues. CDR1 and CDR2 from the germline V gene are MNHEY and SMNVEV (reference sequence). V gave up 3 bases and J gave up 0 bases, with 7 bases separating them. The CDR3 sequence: CASSFDRSTDTQYF. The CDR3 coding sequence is TGTGCCAGCAGTTTCGACAGAAGCACAGATACGCAGTATTTT.

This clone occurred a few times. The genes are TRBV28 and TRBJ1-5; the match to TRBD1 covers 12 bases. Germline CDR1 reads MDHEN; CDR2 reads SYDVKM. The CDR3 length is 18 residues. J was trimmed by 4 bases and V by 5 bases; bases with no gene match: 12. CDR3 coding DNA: TGTGCCAGCAGTCGGGGACAGGGGGCGGGAGGGCTTAATCAGCCCCAGCATTTT. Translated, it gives CASSRGQGAGGLNQPQHF.

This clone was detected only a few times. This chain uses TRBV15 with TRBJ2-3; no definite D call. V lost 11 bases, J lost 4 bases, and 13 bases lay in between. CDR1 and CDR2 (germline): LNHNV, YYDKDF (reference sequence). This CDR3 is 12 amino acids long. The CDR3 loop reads CASSESSDTQYF. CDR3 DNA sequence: TGTGCCTCTTCTGAATCTTCAGATACGCAGTATTTT.

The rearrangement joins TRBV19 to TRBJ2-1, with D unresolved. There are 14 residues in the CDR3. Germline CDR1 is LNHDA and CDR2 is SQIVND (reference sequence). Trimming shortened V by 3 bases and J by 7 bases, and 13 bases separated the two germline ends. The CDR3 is CASSISHETNEQFF. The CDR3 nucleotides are TGTGCCAGTAGTATCTCCCATGAGACTAATGAGCAGTTCTTC. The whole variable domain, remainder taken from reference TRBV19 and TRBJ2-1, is DGGITQSPKYLFRKEGQNVTLSCEQNLNHDAMYWYRQDPGQGLRLIYYSQIVNDFQKGDIAEGYSVSREKKESFPLTVTSAQKNPTAFYLCASSISHETNEQFFGPGTRLTVL.

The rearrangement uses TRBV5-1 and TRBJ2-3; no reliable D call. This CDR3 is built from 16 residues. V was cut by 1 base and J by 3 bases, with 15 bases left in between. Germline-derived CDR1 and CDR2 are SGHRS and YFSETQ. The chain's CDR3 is CASSLRPLDQTDTQYF. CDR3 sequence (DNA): TGCGCCAGCAGCTTGCGCCCATTGGACCAAACAGATACGCAGTATTTT.

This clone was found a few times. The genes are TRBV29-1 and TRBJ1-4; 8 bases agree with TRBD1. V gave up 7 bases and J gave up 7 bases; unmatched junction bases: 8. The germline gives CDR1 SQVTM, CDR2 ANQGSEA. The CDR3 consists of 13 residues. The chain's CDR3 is CSAQDRGGEKLFF. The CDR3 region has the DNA TGCAGCGCCCAAGACAGGGGCGGTGAAAAACTGTTTTTT.

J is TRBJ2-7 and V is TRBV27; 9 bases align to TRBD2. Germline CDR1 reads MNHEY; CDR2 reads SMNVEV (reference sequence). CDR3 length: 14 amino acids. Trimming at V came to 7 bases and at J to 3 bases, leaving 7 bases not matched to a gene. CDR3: CASTSRGGGYEQYF. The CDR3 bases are TGTGCCAGCACCTCGCGGGGGGGCGGCTACGAGCAGTACTTC.

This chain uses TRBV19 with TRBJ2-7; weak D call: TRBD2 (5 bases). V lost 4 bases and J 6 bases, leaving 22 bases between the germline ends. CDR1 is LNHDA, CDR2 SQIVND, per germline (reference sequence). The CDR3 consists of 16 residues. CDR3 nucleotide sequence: TGTGCCAGTAGTAAATCGGTCGCTCTCCGGGGTAGCGAGCAGTACTTC. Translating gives CASSKSVALRGSEQYF.

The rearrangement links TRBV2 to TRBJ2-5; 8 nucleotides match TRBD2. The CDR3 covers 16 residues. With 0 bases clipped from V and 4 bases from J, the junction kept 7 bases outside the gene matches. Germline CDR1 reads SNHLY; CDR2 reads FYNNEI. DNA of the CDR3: TGTGCCAGCAGTGAAGCTCCGGGGGGGGGCCTAGAGACCCAGTACTTC. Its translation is CASSEAPGGGLETQYF.

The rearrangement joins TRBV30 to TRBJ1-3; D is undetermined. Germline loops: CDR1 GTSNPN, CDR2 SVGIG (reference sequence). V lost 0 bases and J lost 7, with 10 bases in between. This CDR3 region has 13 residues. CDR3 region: CAWSVSYSNTIYF. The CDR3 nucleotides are TGTGCCTGGAGTGTATCGTACAGTAACACCATATATTTT.

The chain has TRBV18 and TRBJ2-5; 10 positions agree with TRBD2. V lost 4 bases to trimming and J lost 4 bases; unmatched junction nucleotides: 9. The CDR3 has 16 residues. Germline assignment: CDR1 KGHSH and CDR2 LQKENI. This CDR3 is CASSLQGLALAETQYF. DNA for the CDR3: TGTGCCAGCTCACTACAGGGACTAGCGCTCGCAGAGACCCAGTACTTC.

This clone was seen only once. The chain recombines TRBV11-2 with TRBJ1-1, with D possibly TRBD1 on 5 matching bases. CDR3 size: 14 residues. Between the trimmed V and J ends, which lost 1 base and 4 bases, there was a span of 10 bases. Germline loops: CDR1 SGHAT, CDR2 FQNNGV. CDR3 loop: CASSLVGGGTEAFF. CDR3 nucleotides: TGTGCCAGCAGCTTAGTCGGGGGTGGCACTGAAGCTTTCTTT.